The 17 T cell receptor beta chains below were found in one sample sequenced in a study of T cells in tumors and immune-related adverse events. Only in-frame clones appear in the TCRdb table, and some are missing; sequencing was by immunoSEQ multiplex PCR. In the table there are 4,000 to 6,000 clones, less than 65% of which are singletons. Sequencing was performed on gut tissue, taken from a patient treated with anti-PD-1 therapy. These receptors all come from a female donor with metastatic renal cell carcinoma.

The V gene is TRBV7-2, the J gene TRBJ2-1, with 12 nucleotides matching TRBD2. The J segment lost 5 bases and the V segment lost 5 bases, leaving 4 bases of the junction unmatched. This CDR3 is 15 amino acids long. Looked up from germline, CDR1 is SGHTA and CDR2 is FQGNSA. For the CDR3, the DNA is TGTGCCAGCAGCAAGACTAGCGGGGGTCACAATGAGCAGTTCTTC. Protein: CASSKTSGGHNEQFF. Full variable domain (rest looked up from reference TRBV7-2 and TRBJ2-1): GAGVSQSPSNKVTEKGKDVELRCDPISGHTALYWYRQSLGQGLEFLIYFQGNSAPDKSGLPSDRFSAERTGGSVSTLTIQRTQQEDSAVYLCASSKTSGGHNEQFFGPGTRLTVL.

The CDR3 DNA reads TGCAGCGTTGAGGAGCAGGGGGCTCTCGGGGAAGCTTTCTTT. This codes for CSVEEQGALGEAFF. J is TRBJ1-1 and V is TRBV29-1; 8 bases are shared with TRBD1. The CDR3 runs to 14 residues. J gave up 8 bases and V 3 bases, and 11 bases lay outside the gene matches. In germline, CDR1 is SQVTM, CDR2 ANQGSEA.

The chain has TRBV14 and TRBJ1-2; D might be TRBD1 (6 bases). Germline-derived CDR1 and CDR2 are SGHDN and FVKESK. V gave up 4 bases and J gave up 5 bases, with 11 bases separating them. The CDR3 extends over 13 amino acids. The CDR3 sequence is CASSPGQRYGYTF. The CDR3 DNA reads TGTGCCAGCAGCCCTGGACAGCGGTATGGCTACACCTTC.

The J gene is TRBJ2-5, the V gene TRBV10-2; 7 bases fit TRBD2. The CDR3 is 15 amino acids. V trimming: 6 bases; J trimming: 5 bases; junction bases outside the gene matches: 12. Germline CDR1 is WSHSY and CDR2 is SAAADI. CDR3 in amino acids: CASRPGTMRRETQYF. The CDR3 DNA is TGCGCCAGCAGACCCGGGACTATGCGCCGGGAGACCCAGTACTTC.

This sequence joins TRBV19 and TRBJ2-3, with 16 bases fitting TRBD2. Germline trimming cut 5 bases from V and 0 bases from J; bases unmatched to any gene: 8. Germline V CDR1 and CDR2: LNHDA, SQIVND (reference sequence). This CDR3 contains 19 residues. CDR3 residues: CASSSGLAGGTRSTDTQYF. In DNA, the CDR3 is TGTGCCAGTAGTTCGGGACTAGCGGGAGGGACACGAAGCACAGATACGCAGTATTTT.

The CDR3 spells CASSGQGSNQPQHF. CDR3 DNA sequence: TGTGCCAGCAGTGGACAGGGTTCCAATCAGCCCCAGCATTTT. This chain links TRBV6-1 with TRBJ1-5, with 7 bases lining up with TRBD1. CDR1 and CDR2 (germline): MNHNS, SASEGT. With V trimmed by 4 bases and J by 3 bases, 3 bases remained unmatched. This CDR3 is 14 amino acids long.

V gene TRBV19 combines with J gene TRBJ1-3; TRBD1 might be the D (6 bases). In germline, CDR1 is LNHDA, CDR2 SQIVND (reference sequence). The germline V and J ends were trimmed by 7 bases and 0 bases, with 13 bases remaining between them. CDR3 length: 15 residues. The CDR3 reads CASTEDRASGNTIYF. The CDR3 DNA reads TGTGCCAGTACCGAGGACAGAGCCTCTGGAAACACCATATATTTT.

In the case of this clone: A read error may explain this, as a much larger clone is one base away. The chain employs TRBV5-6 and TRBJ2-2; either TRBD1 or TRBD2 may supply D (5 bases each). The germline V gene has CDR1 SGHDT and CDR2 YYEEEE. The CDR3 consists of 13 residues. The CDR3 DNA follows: TGTGCCAGCAGCTTGGAACGGGACGGGAAGCTGTTTTTT. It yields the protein CASSLERDGKLFF.

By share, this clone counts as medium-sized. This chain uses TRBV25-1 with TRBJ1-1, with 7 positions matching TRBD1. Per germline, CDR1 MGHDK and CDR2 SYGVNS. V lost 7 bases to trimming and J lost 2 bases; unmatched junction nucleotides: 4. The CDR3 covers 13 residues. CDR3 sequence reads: CASTRTGNTEAFF. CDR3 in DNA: TGTGCCAGCACCCGGACAGGAAACACTGAAGCTTTCTTT.

CDR3 sequence reads: CASSLGLGSVQETQYF. CDR3 in DNA: TGCGCCAGCAGCTTGGGTCTCGGTAGCGTCCAAGAGACCCAGTACTTC. This rearrangement joins TRBV5-1 to TRBJ2-5; D is perhaps TRBD2 (5 bases). CDR3 length: 16 residues. Trimming cost V 0 bases and J 1 base, with 13 bases left between them. Germline assignment: CDR1 SGHRS and CDR2 YFSETQ.

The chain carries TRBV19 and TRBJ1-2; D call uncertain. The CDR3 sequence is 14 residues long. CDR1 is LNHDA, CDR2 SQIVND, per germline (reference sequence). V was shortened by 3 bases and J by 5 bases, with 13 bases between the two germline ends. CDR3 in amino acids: CASSIPGDLYGYTF. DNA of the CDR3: TGTGCCAGTAGTATCCCTGGGGATCTATATGGCTACACCTTC.

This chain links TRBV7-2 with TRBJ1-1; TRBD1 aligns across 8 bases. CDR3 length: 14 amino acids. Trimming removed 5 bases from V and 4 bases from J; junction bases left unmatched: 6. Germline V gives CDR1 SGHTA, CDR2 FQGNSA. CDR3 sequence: CASSRTQGATEAFF. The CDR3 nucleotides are TGTGCCAGCAGCCGAACCCAGGGGGCCACTGAAGCTTTCTTT.

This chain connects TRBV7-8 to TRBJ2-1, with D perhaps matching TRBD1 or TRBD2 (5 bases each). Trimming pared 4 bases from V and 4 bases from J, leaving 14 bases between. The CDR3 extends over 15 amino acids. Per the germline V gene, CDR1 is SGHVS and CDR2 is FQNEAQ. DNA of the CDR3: TGTGCCAGCAGCTCGGGGCTCGGAGTATACAATGAGCAGTTCTTC. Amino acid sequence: CASSSGLGVYNEQFF.

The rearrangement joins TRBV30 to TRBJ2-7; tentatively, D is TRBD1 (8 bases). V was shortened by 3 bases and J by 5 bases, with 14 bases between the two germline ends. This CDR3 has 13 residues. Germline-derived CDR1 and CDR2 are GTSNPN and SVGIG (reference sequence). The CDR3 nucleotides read TGTGCCTGGAGCCGACAGGGGAGGGACGAGCAGTACTTC. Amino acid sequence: CAWSRQGRDEQYF.

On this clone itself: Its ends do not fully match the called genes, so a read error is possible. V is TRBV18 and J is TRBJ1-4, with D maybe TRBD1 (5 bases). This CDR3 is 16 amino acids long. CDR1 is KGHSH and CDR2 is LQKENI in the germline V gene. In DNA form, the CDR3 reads TGTGCCAACTCACCAGGGTTGGCAGGAGAAAATGAAAAACTGTTTTTT. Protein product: CANSPGLAGENEKLFF.

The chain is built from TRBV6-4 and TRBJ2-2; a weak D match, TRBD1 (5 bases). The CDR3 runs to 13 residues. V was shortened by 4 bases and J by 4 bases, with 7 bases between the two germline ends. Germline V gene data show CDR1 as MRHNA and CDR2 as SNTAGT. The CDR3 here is CASSAGFTGELFF. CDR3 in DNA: TGTGCCAGCAGTGCAGGGTTCACCGGGGAGCTGTTTTTT.

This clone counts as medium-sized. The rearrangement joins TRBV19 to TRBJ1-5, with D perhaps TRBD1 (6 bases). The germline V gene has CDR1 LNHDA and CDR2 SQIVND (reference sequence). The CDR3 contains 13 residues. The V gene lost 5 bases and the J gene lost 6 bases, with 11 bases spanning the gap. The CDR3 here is CASSEGGGQPQHF. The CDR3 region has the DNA TGTGCCAGTAGTGAGGGGGGAGGTCAGCCCCAGCATTTT.